What follows is one TCR beta chain and its context. Its antigen is undetermined. These data come from a study of type 1 regulatory T cells. About the study: T-allo10 is a Tr1-enriched, alloantigen-specific CD4 T cell product made in vitro.

TCRdb itself ran the reads through MiXCR, one entry per CDR3 protein. The sample has 60,000 to 70,000 distinct CDR3 sequences, about 48% seen once. CDR3 length equals 15 residues. Trimming removed 8 bases at V and 0 bases at J, with 14 bases between. The V and J genes are TRBV12-3 or TRBV12-4 and TRBJ2-4; weak D call: TRBD1 (6 bases). This TCR was recovered from a human donor in good health. The sequenced sample consisted of cultured non-Tr1 T cells, either the whole culture or a sorted T cell fraction (not recorded which). For the CDR3, the DNA is TGTGCCAGCGGGGGCGGATTACTAGCCAAAAACATTCAGTACTTC. It translates to CASGGGLLAKNIQYF.